A single sample is the source of the 26 T cell receptor beta chains below, sequenced in a study of CD8 T cells in ankylosing spondylitis. TCRdb re-called the 5' RACE reads with MiXCR, one entry per CDR3 protein. The sample contains around 220,000 distinct CDR3 sequences, about 18% of which appear only once. Which antigens these TCRs recognize remains unknown. Study outcomes and limitations: About 8 highly homologous variants made up a TCR beta motif, and this motif appeared characteristic of ankylosing spondylitis blood.

Material for sequencing was blood, either unsorted or a sorted T cell fraction (not recorded which). These receptors were collected from a male donor with ankylosing spondylitis.

The sample holds a few counts of this clonotype. The chain uses TRBV7-9 and TRBJ1-1, with 7 positions matching TRBD1. The ends lost 5 bases at V and 6 bases at J; junction bases unmatched: 12. CDR1 SEHNR and CDR2 FQNEAQ come from the germline V gene (reference sequence). The CDR3 length is 15 residues. CDR3 protein: CASSGPRDSHPEAFF. CDR3 coding DNA: TGTGCCAGCAGCGGCCCTCGGGACAGCCATCCTGAAGCTTTCTTT.

This sequence joins TRBV29-1 and TRBJ2-3; D not certain. The length of the CDR3 is 10 residues. Trimming took 4 bases from V and 6 from J, leaving 5 bases between them. Per germline, CDR1 SQVTM and CDR2 ANQGSEA. The CDR3 here is CSVVSDTQYF. The CDR3 DNA reads as TGCAGCGTTGTTTCGGATACGCAGTATTTT.

This clonotype has just a few counts. The chain carries TRBV29-1 and TRBJ2-2; D is uncertain. V was trimmed by 7 bases and J by 1 base, leaving 10 bases between them. The CDR3 has 13 residues. CDR1 SQVTM and CDR2 ANQGSEA come from the germline V gene. The CDR3 bases are TGCAGCGCGACCCCGAAGAACACCGGGGAGCTGTTTTTT. It encodes CSATPKNTGELFF.

V is TRBV5-8 and J is TRBJ2-1; a possible D gene is TRBD2 (5 bases). Germline lookup yields CDR1 SGHTS and CDR2 YDEGEE. V was trimmed by 4 bases and J by 0 bases, leaving 11 bases between them. CDR3 length: 15 amino acids. CDR3 sequence (DNA): TGTGCCAGCAGCCCCGGGATTTTCTCCTACAATGAGCAGTTCTTC. Protein product: CASSPGIFSYNEQFF.

About this clonotype: The DNA is left out, because the CDR3 cannot be placed on it with certainty; the CDR3 is given as TCRdb lists it. V usage is TRBV7-9 and J usage is TRBJ2-2; TRBD1 reflects the table's D call only, with no check against the DNA. The CDR3 contains 16 residues when both ends are counted. CDR1 SEHNR and CDR2 FQNEAQ come from the germline V gene (reference sequence). CDR3 region: CASSLFGPGESGELFF.

The rearrangement joins TRBV7-9 to TRBJ2-2; 7 bases agree with TRBD1. V was clipped by 4 bases and J by 0 bases; unmatched bases: 5. CDR3 length equals 16 residues. Germline-derived CDR1 and CDR2 are SEHNR and FQNEAQ (reference sequence). The CDR3 bases are TGTGCCAGCAGCTCCGGGACAGTCGCGAACACCGGGGAGCTGTTTTTT. Protein product: CASSSGTVANTGELFF.

The V and J genes are TRBV20-1 and TRBJ2-3, with TRBD2 matching over 7 bases. The CDR3 totals 15 residues. Germline V gene lookup returns CDR1 DFQATT and CDR2 SNEGSKA (reference sequence). The junction had 10 bases not matched to a gene; V was cut back by 4 bases and J by 3 bases. The CDR3 DNA reads as TGCAGTGCTAAAGTGCTAGCGGACTTGACAGATACGCAGTATTTT. Its translation: CSAKVLADLTDTQYF.

There are a few counts of this clonotype. This rearrangement joins TRBV12-3 or TRBV12-4 to TRBJ2-1; a possible D gene is TRBD2 (6 bases). V dropped 8 bases and J dropped 5 bases, with 16 bases sitting between them. The CDR3 spans 14 residues. The CDR3 reads CASVPTRPDNEQFF. For the CDR3, the DNA is TGTGCCAGCGTCCCGACTAGGCCCGACAATGAGCAGTTCTTC.

This clonotype showed up just a few times. J is TRBJ1-1 and V is TRBV7-8; D gene ambiguous. Trimming removed 1 base at V and 0 bases at J, with 12 bases between. The germline gives CDR1 SGHVS, CDR2 FQNEAQ. The CDR3 spans 16 residues. The CDR3 sequence: CASSLVETDLNTEAFF. The CDR3 region has the DNA TGTGCCAGCAGCTTAGTCGAAACAGACCTGAACACTGAAGCTTTCTTT.

This clonotype showed up just a few times. This chain uses TRBV2 with TRBJ2-5; no reliable D call. CDR3 length: 15 residues. Germline CDR1 reads SNHLY; CDR2 reads FYNNEI. Trimming shortened V by 1 base and J by 4 bases, and 13 bases separated the two germline ends. The CDR3 DNA sequence: TGTGCCAGCAGTGAAGACCTACCGCTTGGAGAGACCCAGTACTTC. Its translation is CASSEDLPLGETQYF.

This clonotype was recorded a few times. An end of the junction differs from the germline gene, which may be a read error. The chain couples TRBV27 to TRBJ2-1; maybe TRBD1 (5 bases). Looked up from germline, CDR1 is MNHEY and CDR2 is SMNVEV (reference sequence). This CDR3 spans 13 amino acids. CDR3 in amino acids: CASSLRGGDNRLF. The CDR3 DNA is TGTGCCAGCAGTTTAAGGGGTGGCGACAACCGACTCTTC.

This clonotype was recorded a few times. The rearrangement uses TRBV6-2 or TRBV6-3 and TRBJ2-7, with D maybe TRBD2 (5 bases). V shed 6 bases and J shed 3 bases, with 15 bases lying between them. CDR1 is MNHEY, CDR2 SVGEGT, per germline. CDR3 size: 14 residues. CDR3 sequence: CASSRGGEYYEQYF. The CDR3 DNA follows: TGTGCCAGCAGCCGAGGTGGGGAGTACTACGAGCAGTACTTC.

With respect to this clonotype: At one boundary the junction diverges from the germline segment, which might be a read error. V is TRBV5-1 and J is TRBJ2-5; D may be TRBD2 (6 bases). The CDR3 has 15 residues. The germline gives CDR1 SGHRS, CDR2 YFSETQ. CDR3 region: CSSSFVWGEAETQYF. The CDR3 nucleotides read TGCTCCAGCAGCTTCGTTTGGGGGGAGGCGGAGACCCAGTACTTC. Based on the CDR3 plus reference TRBV5-1 and TRBJ2-5, the full variable domain is KAGVTQTPRYLIKTRGQQVTLSCSPISGHRSVSWYQQTPGQGLQFLFEYFSETQRNKGNFPGRFSGRQFSNSRSEMNVSTLELGDSALYLCSSSFVWGEAETQYFGPGTRLLVL.

The rearrangement joins TRBV7-7 to TRBJ2-2; 9 bases line up with TRBD2. Losses at the gene ends were 5 bases for V and 1 base for J; bases not matched to a gene: 5. The CDR3 has 16 residues. From germline, CDR1 is SSHAT and CDR2 FNYEAQ (reference sequence). DNA for the CDR3: TGTGCCAGCAGCCCAGCGGGAGGTGGGAACACCGGGGAGCTGTTTTTT. This translates into CASSPAGGGNTGELFF.

V and J are TRBV7-9 and TRBJ2-7; weak D call: TRBD1 (5 bases). The length of the CDR3 is 14 residues. V dropped 1 base and J dropped 7 bases, with 14 bases sitting between them. Germline loops: CDR1 SEHNR, CDR2 FQNEAQ (reference sequence). CDR3 in amino acids: CASSLDRPEIEQYF. The CDR3 DNA is TGTGCCAGCAGCTTAGACAGGCCAGAAATAGAGCAGTACTTC.

The rearrangement uses TRBV7-9 and TRBJ2-2; D is unresolved. With 5 bases removed from V and 3 bases from J, the gap between germline ends came to 10 bases. This CDR3 region has 14 residues. The germline V gene encodes CDR1 SEHNR and CDR2 FQNEAQ (reference sequence). CDR3 amino acids: CASSHREDTGELFF. CDR3 coding DNA: TGTGCCAGCAGCCACAGAGAAGACACCGGGGAGCTGTTTTTT.

This clonotype was found a few times. The chain joins TRBV12-3 or TRBV12-4 to TRBJ2-5; 8 bases line up with TRBD2. This CDR3 has 17 amino acids. With V trimmed by 5 bases and J by 1 base, 12 bases remained unmatched. CDR3 protein: CASSPRRGEMGQETQYF. CDR3 bases: TGTGCCAGCAGTCCCCGGCGGGGGGAGATGGGCCAAGAGACCCAGTACTTC.

This clonotype was detected only a few times. The chain links TRBV28 to TRBJ2-5; D may be TRBD2 (6 bases). V dropped 7 bases and J dropped 5 bases, with 20 bases sitting between them. Germline V gives CDR1 MDHEN, CDR2 SYDVKM. There are 15 residues in the CDR3. CDR3 in DNA: TGTGCCAGCAACCACCCGCGAGGAGGGAGGGAGACCCAGTACTTC. Amino acid sequence: CASNHPRGGRETQYF.

The chain recombines TRBV27 with TRBJ2-7, with 7 bases that match TRBD1. This CDR3 spans 14 amino acids. The V gene's germline CDR1 is MNHEY and CDR2 SMNVEV (reference sequence). The junction had 6 bases not matched to a gene; V was cut back by 5 bases and J by 2 bases. DNA of the CDR3: TGTGCCAGCAGTAATTCCGGGACAGCCTACGAGCAGTACTTC. This encodes CASSNSGTAYEQYF.

This clonotype was picked up a small number of times. The genes are TRBV7-6 and TRBJ2-7; D is uncertain. From germline, CDR1 is SGHVS and CDR2 FNYEAQ. The CDR3 has 15 amino acids. V was clipped by 5 bases and J by 0 bases, with 14 bases between them. The CDR3 DNA reads TGTGCCAGCAGCCCGATGGAAGGGATCTCCTACGAGCAGTACTTC. Translated: CASSPMEGISYEQYF.

J is TRBJ2-7 and V is TRBV6-5; tentatively, D is TRBD1 or TRBD2 (5 bases each). V was cut by 0 bases and J by 4 bases, with 16 bases left in between. CDR3 length equals 16 residues. CDR1 and CDR2 from the germline V gene are MNHEY and SVGAGI. DNA for the CDR3: TGTGCCAGCAGTTACTCGGGGTCCGGGGCTTTTTACGAGCAGTACTTC. Translated, it gives CASSYSGSGAFYEQYF.

The rearrangement joins TRBV6-5 to TRBJ1-1, with 8 bases identical to TRBD1. This CDR3 is 14 amino acids long. Germline V gives CDR1 MNHEY, CDR2 SVGAGI. Trimming took 1 base from V and 4 from J; bases not matched to a gene: 2. This chain's CDR3 is CASSYYRGGTEAFF. For the CDR3, the DNA is TGTGCCAGCAGTTACTACAGGGGGGGCACTGAAGCTTTCTTT.

This clonotype was seen only a few times. The chain recombines TRBV20-1 with TRBJ2-1, with 10 bases fitting TRBD2. The V and J ends lost 2 bases and 4 bases, in that order; junction bases with no gene match: 2. CDR1 is DFQATT and CDR2 is SNEGSKA in the germline V gene (reference sequence). The CDR3 consists of 14 residues. The CDR3 sequence is CSARKLAGYNEQFF. The CDR3 DNA sequence: TGCAGTGCTAGAAAACTAGCGGGGTACAATGAGCAGTTCTTC.

J is TRBJ2-5 and V is TRBV7-9; TRBD1 might be the D (5 bases). CDR3 size: 17 residues. CDR1 and CDR2 (germline): SEHNR, FQNEAQ (reference sequence). V was pared by 5 bases and J by 4 bases, with 23 bases between. CDR3 residues: CASSEGYPPGLAETQYF. CDR3 bases: TGTGCCAGCAGCGAAGGCTATCCACCAGGGTTGGCAGAGACCCAGTACTTC.

The CDR3 here is CASSEPFKLSGEGYYGYTF. The CDR3 DNA follows: TGTGCCAGCAGTGAGCCATTCAAGTTGAGCGGGGAGGGATACTATGGCTACACCTTC. The rearrangement uses TRBV6-1 and TRBJ1-2; D remains unclear. The V end lost 3 bases, the J end lost 3 bases, and 26 bases lay between the germline ends. CDR1 is MNHNS, CDR2 SASEGT, per germline. The CDR3 has 19 residues.

This clonotype was observed many times. V usage is TRBV12-3 or TRBV12-4 and J usage is TRBJ2-6, with D hard to call. The V and J ends lost 0 bases and 0 bases respectively, with 6 bases between them. This CDR3 spans 16 amino acids. DNA for the CDR3: TGTGCCAGCAGTTTAGCGGGATTCTCTGGGGCCAACGTCCTGACTTTC. This encodes CASSLAGFSGANVLTF.